This TCR beta chain was sequenced in a study of Graves' ophthalmopathy and Graves' hyperthyroidism. The V segment lost 1 base and the J segment 5 bases; nucleotides outside the gene matches: 5. The CDR3 sequence is 14 residues long. Germline assignment: CDR1 SQVTM and CDR2 ANQGSEA. RNA transcripts were the source from which TCR beta CDR3 regions were amplified. After a first-round RT-PCR with HTBI primers, a second-round multiplex PCR was run. From the multiplex PCR reads, TCRdb called clonotypes with MiXCR, one entry per CDR3 protein. The data hold some 39,000 distinct CDR3 sequences, with roughly 50% observed a single time.

Sequencing was performed on peripheral blood. This TCR derives from an adult woman with stable Graves' hyperthyroidism. This chain uses TRBV29-1 with TRBJ2-7; 10 positions match TRBD2. Written as DNA, the CDR3 is TGCAGCGTTGAAGGTTGGCTAGCGGGAGACGAGCAGTACTTC. As protein: CSVEGWLAGDEQYF.